This T cell receptor beta chain comes out of a study of PD-1 blockade in classical Hodgkin lymphoma. The wider study: The patients were dosed with nivolumab 3 mg/kg, infused intravenously every 2 weeks. Whole-study findings and limits: Sources of repertoire differences remain undefined, possibly disease activity or prior therapy.

Assay used: immunoSEQ multiplex PCR; TCRdb lists only in-frame clones, some missing. The data contain about 98,000 clones, approximately 92% of them seen just once; the ten biggest clones take up less than 3.5%. Germline V gene lookup returns CDR1 SGDLS and CDR2 YYNGEE. This CDR3 is built from 16 residues. V lost 4 bases and J lost 0, with 14 bases in between. About this clone: What it binds is not known.

Every patient experienced relapse after autologous stem cell transplantation, and brentuximab vedotin exposure varied. Classifying best responses yielded complete response, partial response or progressive disease. The origin of this receptor is a human donor with classical Hodgkin lymphoma. The chain recombines TRBV9 with TRBJ1-3; D is undetermined. This sample comprised peripheral blood mononuclear cells (PBMCs), obtained at baseline. DNA of the CDR3: TGTGCCAGCAGCATAAGTCTGCCTTCCTCTGGAAACACCATATATTTT. This sequence encodes CASSISLPSSGNTIYF.